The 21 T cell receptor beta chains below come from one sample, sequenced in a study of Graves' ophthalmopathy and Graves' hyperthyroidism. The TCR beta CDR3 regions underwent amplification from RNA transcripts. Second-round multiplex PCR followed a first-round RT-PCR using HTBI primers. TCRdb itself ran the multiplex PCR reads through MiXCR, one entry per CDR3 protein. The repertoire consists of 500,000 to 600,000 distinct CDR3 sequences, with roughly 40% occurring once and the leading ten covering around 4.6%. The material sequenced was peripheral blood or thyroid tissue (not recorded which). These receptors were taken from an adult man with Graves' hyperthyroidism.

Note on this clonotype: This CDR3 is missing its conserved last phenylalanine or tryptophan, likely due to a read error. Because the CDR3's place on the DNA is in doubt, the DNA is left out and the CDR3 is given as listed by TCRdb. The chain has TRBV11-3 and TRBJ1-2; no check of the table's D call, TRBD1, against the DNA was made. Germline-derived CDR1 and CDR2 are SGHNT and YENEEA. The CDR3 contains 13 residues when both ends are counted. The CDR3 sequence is CASSFRSSDRATY.

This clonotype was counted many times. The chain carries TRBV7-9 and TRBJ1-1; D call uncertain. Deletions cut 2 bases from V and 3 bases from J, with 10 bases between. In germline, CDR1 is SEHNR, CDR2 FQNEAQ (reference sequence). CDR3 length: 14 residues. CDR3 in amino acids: CASSLTAGDTEAFF. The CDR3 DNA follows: TGTGCCAGCAGCTTAACCGCAGGTGACACTGAAGCTTTCTTT.

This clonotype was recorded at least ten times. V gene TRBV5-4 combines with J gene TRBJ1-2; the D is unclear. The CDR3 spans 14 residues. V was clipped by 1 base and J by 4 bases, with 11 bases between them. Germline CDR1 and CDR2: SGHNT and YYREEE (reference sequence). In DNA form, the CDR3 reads TGTGCCAGCAGCTTGCTCTCGGAATCCTATGGCTACACCTTC. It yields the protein CASSLLSESYGYTF. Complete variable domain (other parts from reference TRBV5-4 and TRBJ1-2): ETGVTQSPTHLIKTRGQQVTLRCSSQSGHNTVSWYQQALGQGPQFIFQYYREEENGRGNFPPRFSGLQFPNYSSELNVNALELDDSALYLCASSLLSESYGYTFGSGTRLTVV.

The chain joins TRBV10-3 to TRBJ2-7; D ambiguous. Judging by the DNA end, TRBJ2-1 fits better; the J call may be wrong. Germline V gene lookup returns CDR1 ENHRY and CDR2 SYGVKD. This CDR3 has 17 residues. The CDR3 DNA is TGTGCCATCAGTGAGTCGAGGATGCCTACCCCCATCAATGAGCAGTTCTTC. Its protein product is CAISESRMPTPINEQFF.

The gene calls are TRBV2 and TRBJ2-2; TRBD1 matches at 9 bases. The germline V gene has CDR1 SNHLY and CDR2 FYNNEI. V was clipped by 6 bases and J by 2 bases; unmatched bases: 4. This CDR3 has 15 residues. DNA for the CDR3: TGTGCCAGCAGGGTAACAGGGGGCAACACCGGGGAGCTGTTTTTT. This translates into CASRVTGGNTGELFF.

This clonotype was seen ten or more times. CDR3 DNA: TGTGCCAGCAGCTTTCGACGGGAGGGTCCCGGGGAGCTGTTTTTT. Its protein product is CASSFRREGPGELFF. V gene TRBV7-9 combines with J gene TRBJ2-2, with TRBD2 identical over 8 bases. Germline V lookup: CDR1 SEHNR, CDR2 FQNEAQ (reference sequence). This CDR3 has 15 amino acids. V shed 3 bases, J shed 6 bases, and the junction held 6 bases outside the gene matches.

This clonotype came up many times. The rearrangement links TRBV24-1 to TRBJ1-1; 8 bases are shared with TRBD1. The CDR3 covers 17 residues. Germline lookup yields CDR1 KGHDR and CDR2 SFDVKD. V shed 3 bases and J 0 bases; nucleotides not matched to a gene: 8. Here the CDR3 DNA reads TGTGCCACCAGTGATCCGACCCGACAGGGGATGAACACTGAAGCTTTCTTT. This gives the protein CATSDPTRQGMNTEAFF.

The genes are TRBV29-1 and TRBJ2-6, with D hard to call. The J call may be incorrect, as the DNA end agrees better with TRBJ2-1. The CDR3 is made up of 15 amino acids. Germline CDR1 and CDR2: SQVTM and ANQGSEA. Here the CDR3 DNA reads TGCAGCGTTGGTCGGATAGGAAAGGTACACAATGAGCAGTTCTTC. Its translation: CSVGRIGKVHNEQFF.

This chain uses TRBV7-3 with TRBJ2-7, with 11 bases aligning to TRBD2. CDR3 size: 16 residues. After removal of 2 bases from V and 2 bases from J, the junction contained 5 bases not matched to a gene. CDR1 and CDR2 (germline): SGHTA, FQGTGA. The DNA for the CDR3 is TGTGCCAGCAGCTTACTAGCGGGACTAGCGGCCTACGAGCAGTACTTC. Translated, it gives CASSLLAGLAAYEQYF.

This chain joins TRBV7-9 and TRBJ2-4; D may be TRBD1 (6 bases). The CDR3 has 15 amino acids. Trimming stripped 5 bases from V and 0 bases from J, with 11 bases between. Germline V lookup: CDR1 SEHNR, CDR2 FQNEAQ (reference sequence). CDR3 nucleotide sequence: TGTGCCAGCAGCCCCAGGACAGTAGCCAAAAACATTCAGTACTTC. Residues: CASSPRTVAKNIQYF.

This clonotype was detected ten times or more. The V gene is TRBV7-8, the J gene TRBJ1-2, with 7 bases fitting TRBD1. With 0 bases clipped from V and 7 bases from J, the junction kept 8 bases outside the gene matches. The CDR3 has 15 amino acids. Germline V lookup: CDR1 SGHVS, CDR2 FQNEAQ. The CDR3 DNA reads TGTGCCAGCAGCTTAGCTGAGGACAGGCGGGGTGGCTACACCTTC. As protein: CASSLAEDRRGGYTF.

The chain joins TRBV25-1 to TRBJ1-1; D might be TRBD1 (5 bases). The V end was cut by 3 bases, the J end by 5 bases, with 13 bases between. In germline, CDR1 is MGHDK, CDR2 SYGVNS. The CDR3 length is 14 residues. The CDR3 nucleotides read TGTGCCAGCAGTGATTGGGGCAGCCTAACTGAAGCTTTCTTT. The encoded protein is CASSDWGSLTEAFF.

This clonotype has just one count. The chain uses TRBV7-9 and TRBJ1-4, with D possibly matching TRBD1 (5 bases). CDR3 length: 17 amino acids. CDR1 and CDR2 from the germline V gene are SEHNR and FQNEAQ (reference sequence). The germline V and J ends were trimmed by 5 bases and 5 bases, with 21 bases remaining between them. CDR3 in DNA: TGTGCCAGCAGCGAAGCGGCAGGGACGGGGATAAATGAAAAACTGTTTTTT. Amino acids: CASSEAAGTGINEKLFF.

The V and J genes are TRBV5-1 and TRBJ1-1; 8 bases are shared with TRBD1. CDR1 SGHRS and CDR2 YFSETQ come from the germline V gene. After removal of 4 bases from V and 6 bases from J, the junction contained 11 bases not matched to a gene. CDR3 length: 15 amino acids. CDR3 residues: CASSNRDRTHAEAFF. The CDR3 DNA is TGCGCCAGCAGCAACCGGGACAGGACTCACGCTGAAGCTTTCTTT. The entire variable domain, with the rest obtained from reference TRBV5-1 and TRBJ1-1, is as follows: KAGVTQTPRYLIKTRGQQVTLSCSPISGHRSVSWYQQTPGQGLQFLFEYFSETQRNKGNFPGRFSGRQFSNSRSEMNVSTLELGDSALYLCASSNRDRTHAEAFFGQGTRLTVV.

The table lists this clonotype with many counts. The CDR3 is CASSYSSQYEQYF. CDR3 coding DNA: TGTGCCAGCAGTTACTCGAGTCAGTACGAGCAGTACTTC. The chain combines TRBV6-5 with TRBJ2-7; D call uncertain. There are 13 residues in the CDR3. The germline V gene has CDR1 MNHEY and CDR2 SVGAGI. V lost 0 bases, J lost 4 bases, and 7 bases lay in between.

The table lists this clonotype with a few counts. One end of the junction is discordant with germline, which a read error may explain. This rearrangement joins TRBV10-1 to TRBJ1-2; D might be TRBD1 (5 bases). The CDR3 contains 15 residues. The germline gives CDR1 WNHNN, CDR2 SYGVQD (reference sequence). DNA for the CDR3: TGTGCCAGCAGTGAATCCGGAGGGACGATCTATGGCTACACCTTC. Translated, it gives CASSESGGTIYGYTF.

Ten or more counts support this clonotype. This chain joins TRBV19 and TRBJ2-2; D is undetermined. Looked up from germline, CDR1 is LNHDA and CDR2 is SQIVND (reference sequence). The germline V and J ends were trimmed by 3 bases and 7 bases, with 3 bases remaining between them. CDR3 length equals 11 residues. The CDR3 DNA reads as TGTGCCAGTAGTATGGTCGGGGAGCTGTTTTTT. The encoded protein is CASSMVGELFF.

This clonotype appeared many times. Written as DNA, the CDR3 is TGTGCCAGCAGAGGGTGGGACGTTAATGAAAAACTGTTTTTT. Residues: CASRGWDVNEKLFF. V gene TRBV27 combines with J gene TRBJ1-4, with a weak D call TRBD1 (5 bases). The V end lost 6 bases, the J end lost 4 bases, and 12 bases lay between the germline ends. There are 14 residues in the CDR3. Germline lookup yields CDR1 MNHEY and CDR2 SMNVEV (reference sequence).

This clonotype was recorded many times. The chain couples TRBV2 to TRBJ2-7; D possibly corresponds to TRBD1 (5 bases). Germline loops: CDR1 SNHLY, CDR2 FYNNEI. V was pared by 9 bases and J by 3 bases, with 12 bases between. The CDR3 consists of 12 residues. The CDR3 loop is CARRGQGYEQYF. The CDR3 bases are TGTGCCAGGCGTGGGCAGGGCTACGAGCAGTACTTC. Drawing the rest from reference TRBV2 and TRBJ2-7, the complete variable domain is EPEVTQTPSHQVTQMGQEVILRCVPISNHLYFYWYRQILGQKVEFLVSFYNNEISEKSEIFDDQFSVERPDGSNFTLKIRSTKLEDSAMYFCARRGQGYEQYFGPGTRLTVT.

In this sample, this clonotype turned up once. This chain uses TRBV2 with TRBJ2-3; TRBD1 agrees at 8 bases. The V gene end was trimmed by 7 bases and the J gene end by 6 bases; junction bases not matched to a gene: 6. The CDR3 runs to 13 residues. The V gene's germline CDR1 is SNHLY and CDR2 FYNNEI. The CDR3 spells CASKTGVTDTQYF. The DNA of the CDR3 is TGTGCCAGCAAGACAGGGGTTACCGATACGCAGTATTTT. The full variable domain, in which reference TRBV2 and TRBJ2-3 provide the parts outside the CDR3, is EPEVTQTPSHQVTQMGQEVILRCVPISNHLYFYWYRQILGQKVEFLVSFYNNEISEKSEIFDDQFSVERPDGSNFTLKIRSTKLEDSAMYFCASKTGVTDTQYFGPGTRLTVL.

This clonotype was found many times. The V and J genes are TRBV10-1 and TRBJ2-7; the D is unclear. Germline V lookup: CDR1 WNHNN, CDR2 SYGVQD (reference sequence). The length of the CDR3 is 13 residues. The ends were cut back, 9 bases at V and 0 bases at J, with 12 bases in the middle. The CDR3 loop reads CARSSPSSYEQYF. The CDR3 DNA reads TGCGCCAGATCGAGCCCGAGCTCCTACGAGCAGTACTTC.